Following are 5 T cell receptor beta chains from one sample sequenced in a study of T cell changes during pregnancy in multiple sclerosis. The repertoire was sequenced with immunoSEQ multiplex PCR; TCRdb's copy has only in-frame clones and lacks some. The table shows about 80,000 clones, with 92% occurring only once. The starting material was peripheral blood, obtained before pregnancy. The receptors here all came from a female donor with multiple sclerosis, enrolled in a pregnancy study.

V is TRBV11-2 and J is TRBJ1-5; D is possibly TRBD1 (5 bases). V was cut by 5 bases and J by 2 bases, with 13 bases left in between. The CDR3 covers 15 residues. The V gene's germline CDR1 is SGHAT and CDR2 FQNNGV. DNA for the CDR3: TGTGCCAGCAGCCGAGACAGTCTAGGCAATCAGCCCCAGCATTTT. It translates to CASSRDSLGNQPQHF.

The chain uses TRBV6-1 and TRBJ2-7; 7 bases line up with TRBD1. CDR3 length: 15 amino acids. Germline CDR1 and CDR2: MNHNS and SASEGT. The V gene end was trimmed by 4 bases and the J gene end by 5 bases; junction bases not matched to a gene: 11. CDR3 DNA sequence: TGTGCCAGCAGTGTAGGGACAGCGCTCCTAGACGAGCAGTACTTC. Its protein is CASSVGTALLDEQYF.

This chain joins TRBV25-1 and TRBJ1-5; TRBD1 agrees at 9 bases. V dropped 4 bases and J dropped 7; count of bases not matched to a gene: 5. CDR3 length: 14 residues. Germline assignment: CDR1 MGHDK and CDR2 SYGVNS. CDR3 bases: TGTGCCAGCAGTGGGGGACAGGGCTACCAGCCCCAGCATTTT. Protein sequence: CASSGGQGYQPQHF.

The rearrangement uses TRBV6-4 and TRBJ2-1, with 7 bases that match TRBD2. Trimming took 0 bases from V and 1 from J; bases not matched to a gene: 0. This CDR3 spans 15 amino acids. Germline V gives CDR1 MRHNA, CDR2 SNTAGT. The CDR3 coding sequence is TGTGCCAGCAGTGACTCTAGCGGGTCCTACAATGAGCAGTTCTTC. Protein: CASSDSSGSYNEQFF.

This chain connects TRBV30 to TRBJ2-3; 7 bases are a match to TRBD1. V dropped 0 bases and J dropped 4; count of bases not matched to a gene: 7. Looked up from germline, CDR1 is GTSNPN and CDR2 is SVGIG (reference sequence). This CDR3 region has 15 residues. CDR3 nucleotides: TGTGCCTGGAGTGTAGGCGACAGGGCCGCAGATACGCAGTATTTT. It is translated as CAWSVGDRAADTQYF.